Following are 7 T cell receptor beta chains from one sample sequenced in a study of blood T cell repertoires in COVID-19 (dated by TCRdb to 2020 to 2021). Library construction relied on the immunoSEQ multiplex PCR assay. Not all clones reach the TCRdb copy of this immuneACCESS table, which keeps in-frame sequences only. Checked studies attribute under half of the gap to unresolved V genes and leave the rest unexplained. The sample table records tens of thousands of clones; about 90% of these occur just once. The ten largest make up 5% to 6.5% of the sample. The sequencing input was peripheral blood. These receptors were obtained from an elderly man in a cohort sampled during active COVID-19.

J is TRBJ1-1 and V is TRBV9; a possible D gene is TRBD1 (6 bases). Trimming removed 7 bases at V and 0 bases at J, with 19 bases between. This CDR3 is 16 amino acids long. From germline, CDR1 is SGDLS and CDR2 YYNGEE. The CDR3 reads CASPGQLGGVNTEAFF. The CDR3 DNA reads as TGTGCCAGCCCAGGGCAGTTAGGGGGAGTGAACACTGAAGCTTTCTTT.

The J gene is TRBJ2-1, the V gene TRBV9, with 9 positions matching TRBD2. CDR1 is SGDLS, CDR2 YYNGEE, per germline. Losses at the gene ends were 0 bases for V and 2 bases for J; bases not matched to a gene: 6. This CDR3 spans 17 amino acids. The CDR3 sequence is CASSVGIASGTYNEQFF. The CDR3 DNA reads as TGTGCCAGCAGCGTAGGTATTGCTAGCGGGACCTACAATGAGCAGTTCTTC.

The chain is built from TRBV25-1 and TRBJ2-5; TRBD1 aligns across 7 bases. The J segment lost 12 bases and the V segment lost 7 bases, leaving 11 bases of the junction unmatched. This CDR3 spans 12 amino acids. The germline CDR1 and CDR2 sequences are MGHDK and SYGVNS. CDR3: CASTGTAKKKYF. In DNA, the CDR3 is TGTGCCAGCACTGGGACAGCTAAGAAAAAGTACTTC.

The chain combines TRBV6-5 with TRBJ2-7; a weak D match, TRBD1 (5 bases). Per germline, CDR1 MNHEY and CDR2 SVGAGI. Trimming took 2 bases from V and 2 from J, leaving 7 bases between them. The CDR3 sequence is 13 residues long. CDR3 coding DNA: TGTGCCAGCAGTTACCCAGGGACCTACGAGCAGTACTTC. Translation gives CASSYPGTYEQYF.

The V gene is TRBV3-1 (or the pseudogene TRBV3-2), the J gene TRBJ1-1; D is ambiguous. The germline V gene encodes CDR1 LGHDT and CDR2 YNNKEL (reference sequence). Trimming cost V 2 bases and J 4 bases, with 11 bases left between them. The CDR3 has 14 amino acids. In DNA form, the CDR3 reads TGTGCCAGCAGCCAACCGGGAGGAGGCACTGAAGCTTTCTTT. Residues: CASSQPGGGTEAFF.

This sequence joins TRBV19 and TRBJ1-5, with D possibly matching TRBD1 (5 bases). Trimming cost V 7 bases and J 6 bases, with 13 bases left between them. The CDR3 is made up of 13 amino acids. From germline, CDR1 is LNHDA and CDR2 SQIVND (reference sequence). For the CDR3, the DNA is TGTGCCAGTAACTCTCCAGGGCGTCAGCCCCAGCATTTT. This translates into CASNSPGRQPQHF.

This chain links TRBV15 with TRBJ2-3; no clear D. Trimming took off 0 bases at V and 2 bases at J, with 12 bases between the two ends. Germline CDR1 and CDR2: LNHNV and YYDKDF (reference sequence). The CDR3 contains 16 residues. Here the CDR3 reads CATSRDTPRSTDTQYF. The DNA for the CDR3 is TGTGCCACCAGCAGAGATACTCCTCGGTCCACAGATACGCAGTATTTT.